The subject of this entry is one TCR beta chain. The data stem from a study of shared clonotypes between healthy human individuals. The study ran the assay at deep level. Using immunoSEQ multiplex PCR, the repertoire was profiled, and TCRdb retains in-frame clones only, with some absent. Among some 2.4 million clones listed, over 85% were seen once. The CDR3 loop spans 14 amino acids. The germline V gene encodes CDR1 MNHNY and CDR2 SVGAGI (reference sequence). The ends lost 6 bases at V and 10 bases at J; junction bases unmatched: 11. Donors comprised only Caucasian adults living in Nashville, Tennessee.

This chain joins TRBV6-6 and TRBJ1-2; 10 bases are a match to TRBD1. Sequenced: naive CD4+ T cells from PBMCs. Documented subset: CD45RA+ positively selected. This sequence was found in a man aged 18-30 years in good health. Some clones in this sample may be carry-over from other donors' samples. The CDR3 loop is CASSPGDRGPDYTF. CDR3 in DNA: TGTGCCAGCAGCCCCGGGGACAGGGGACCGGACTACACCTTC.